The 19 T cell receptor beta chains in this list originate from one sample, sequenced in a study of T cells in Graves' hyperthyroidism and ophthalmopathy. From RNA transcripts, TCR beta CDR3 regions were amplified. Using the HTBI primer set, a first-round RT-PCR was run on the TCR CDR3. TCRdb re-called the multiplex PCR reads with MiXCR, one entry per CDR3 protein. This sample has about 360,000 distinct CDR3 sequences, with about 13% found just once. The sequenced sample was blood. These receptors were taken from a man aged 25 to 40 with Graves' hyperthyroidism that later progressed to Graves' ophthalmopathy.

Many counts were recorded for this clonotype. The chain recombines TRBV5-1 with TRBJ2-5, with D possibly matching TRBD1 (6 bases). Between the trimmed V and J ends, which lost 1 base and 4 bases, there was a span of 14 bases. The CDR3 spans 15 residues. CDR1 and CDR2 (germline): SGHRS, YFSETQ. DNA for the CDR3: TGCGCCAGCAGCTTGAGGTCAGGGGTTTCAGAGACCCAGTACTTC. Its protein is CASSLRSGVSETQYF.

This chain links TRBV19 with TRBJ2-7; the match to TRBD1 covers 7 bases. The CDR3 covers 13 residues. Trimming at V came to 4 bases and at J to 3 bases, leaving 3 bases not matched to a gene. In germline, CDR1 is LNHDA, CDR2 SQIVND (reference sequence). The CDR3 loop reads CASSTRQGYEQYF. For the CDR3, the DNA is TGTGCCAGTAGTACTAGACAGGGCTACGAGCAGTACTTC.

This clonotype was observed a few times. The chain carries TRBV27 and TRBJ2-3; 8 positions agree with TRBD1. V shed 3 bases, J shed 6 bases, and the junction held 8 bases outside the gene matches. This CDR3 comprises 15 residues. Per the germline V gene, CDR1 is MNHEY and CDR2 is SMNVEV (reference sequence). For the CDR3, the DNA is TGTGCCAGCAGTTTGGTCAGGACAGGGTCGGATACGCAGTATTTT. Translation: CASSLVRTGSDTQYF.

The rearrangement uses TRBV7-8 and TRBJ2-1; 8 nucleotides agree with TRBD2. After removal of 3 bases from V and 10 bases from J, the junction contained 14 bases not matched to a gene. Germline assignment: CDR1 SGHVS and CDR2 FQNEAQ. The CDR3 runs 16 residues. The CDR3 region has the DNA TGTGCCAGCAGCTTCCCGGGACTAGGGGGGGGGGGGGAGCAGTTCTTC. Protein: CASSFPGLGGGGEQFF.

On this clonotype itself: A read error is possible here, since a much larger clone lies one base away. The chain combines TRBV7-6 with TRBJ2-1, with TRBD2 identical over 7 bases. This CDR3 is 19 amino acids long. Germline loops: CDR1 SGHVS, CDR2 FNYEAQ. The CDR3 loop is CASSLSGAGLGFSYNGQFF. CDR3 nucleotide sequence: TGTGCCAGCAGCTTGTCCGGAGCGGGGCTCGGGTTCTCCTACAATGGGCAGTTCTTC.

The chain is built from TRBV20-1 and TRBJ2-7; D is possibly TRBD2 (5 bases). V was cut by 6 bases and J by 3 bases, with 9 bases left in between. This CDR3 is 11 amino acids long. Germline V gives CDR1 DFQATT, CDR2 SNEGSKA (reference sequence). The CDR3: CSAPRGYEQYF. The CDR3 DNA is TGCAGTGCGCCACGGGGCTACGAGCAGTACTTC.

The rearrangement joins TRBV27 to TRBJ2-1; 7 bases are a match to TRBD1. V shed 0 bases, J shed 3 bases, and the junction held 8 bases outside the gene matches. Germline CDR1 is MNHEY and CDR2 is SMNVEV (reference sequence). The CDR3 loop spans 17 amino acids. CDR3 nucleotides: TGTGCCAGCAGTTTATCGCCCCGGGACAGTTTCTACAATGAGCAGTTCTTC. Protein sequence: CASSLSPRDSFYNEQFF.

The chain employs TRBV5-1 and TRBJ2-7, with a tentative D call TRBD2 (5 bases). CDR3 length: 15 residues. With 2 bases removed from V and 1 base from J, the gap between germline ends came to 13 bases. Germline V gives CDR1 SGHRS, CDR2 YFSETQ. The DNA of the CDR3 is TGCGCCAGCAGCTTCACCCATCGGGATTCCTACGAGCAGTACTTC. It specifies CASSFTHRDSYEQYF.

This clonotype came up many times. The genes are TRBV28 and TRBJ1-2; 9 nucleotides line up with TRBD1. CDR3 length: 15 residues. Germline V gene sequence: CDR1 MDHEN, CDR2 SYDVKM. The V gene end was trimmed by 5 bases and the J gene end by 2 bases; junction bases not matched to a gene: 6. CDR3: CASSDRDRANYGYTF. Here the CDR3 DNA reads TGTGCCAGCAGTGACCGGGACAGGGCGAACTATGGCTACACCTTC.

This clonotype occurred many times. The chain uses TRBV28 and TRBJ2-5; TRBD1 aligns across 8 bases. The germline CDR1 and CDR2 sequences are MDHEN and SYDVKM. The CDR3 has 14 residues. Germline trimming cut 5 bases from V and 1 base from J; bases unmatched to any gene: 3. The CDR3, as DNA: TGTGCCAGCAGTCAGGACAGGGCCCAAGAGACCCAGTACTTC. Translation gives CASSQDRAQETQYF.

This clonotype has at least ten counts. The chain recombines TRBV6-2 or TRBV6-3 with TRBJ1-1; D not resolved. Germline CDR1 is MNHEY and CDR2 is SVGEGT. V lost 5 bases to trimming and J lost 0 bases, with 7 bases between them. CDR3 length: 13 residues. CDR3 in DNA: TGTGCCAGCAGTCTAGCCATGAACACTGAAGCTTTCTTT. As protein: CASSLAMNTEAFF.

This clonotype was observed at least ten times. This chain joins TRBV18 and TRBJ1-2; 10 positions match TRBD1. CDR1 is KGHSH, CDR2 LQKENI, per germline. V lost 4 bases and J lost 7; bases outside the gene matches: 3. The CDR3 has 13 amino acids. As DNA, the CDR3 is TGTGCCAGCTCACGACAGGGGGCGACTGGCTACACCTTC. This gives the protein CASSRQGATGYTF.

In regard to this clonotype: Being one base from a much bigger clone, this may be a read error. The chain has TRBV12-3 or TRBV12-4 and TRBJ2-3; D not certain. The CDR3 contains 13 residues. V lost 5 bases and J 2 bases, leaving 8 bases between the germline ends. In nucleotides, the CDR3 is TGTGCCAGCAGTCACACCGTCACAGATACGCAGTATTTT. It codes for CASSHTVTDTQYF.

This clonotype occurred a few times. The genes are TRBV28 and TRBJ1-2; tentatively, D is TRBD1 (6 bases). V was trimmed by 8 bases and J by 8 bases, leaving 21 bases between them. This CDR3 is 14 amino acids long. Germline-derived CDR1 and CDR2 are MDHEN and SYDVKM. Written as DNA, the CDR3 is TGTGCCAGCGGCCCCTCGACAGGACTTTTGGGCTACACCTTC. This encodes CASGPSTGLLGYTF.

Ten or more counts support this clonotype. The CDR3 coding sequence is TGTGCCAGCAGACCGGAGGGACAGGGCGGATCTGGGGCCAACGTCCTGACTTTC. Translated: CASRPEGQGGSGANVLTF. This sequence joins TRBV6-2 or TRBV6-3 and TRBJ2-6; 9 bases align to TRBD1. Germline CDR1 is MNHEY and CDR2 is SVGEGT. V lost 6 bases to trimming and J lost 1 base; unmatched junction nucleotides: 10. The CDR3 extends over 18 amino acids.

This clonotype was seen at least ten times. This chain links TRBV2 with TRBJ2-5, with 8 bases aligning to TRBD2. There are 12 residues in the CDR3. With V trimmed by 10 bases and J by 3 bases, 4 bases remained unmatched. Germline lookup yields CDR1 SNHLY and CDR2 FYNNEI. This chain's CDR3 is CATGAGEETQYF. CDR3 sequence (DNA): TGTGCCACCGGAGCGGGGGAAGAGACCCAGTACTTC.

This clonotype showed up many times. For the CDR3, the DNA is TGTGCCAGCAGTCTCAGGGCCGAACCCTATGGCTACACCTTC. Its translation: CASSLRAEPYGYTF. The chain combines TRBV16 with TRBJ1-2; the D gene is possibly TRBD1 (5 bases). Trimming cost V 6 bases and J 4 bases, with 15 bases left between them. Germline assignment: CDR1 KGHSY and CDR2 FQNENV. The CDR3 is 14 amino acids.

The count of this clonotype is one. V gene TRBV7-9 combines with J gene TRBJ2-7, with a tentative D call TRBD2 (6 bases). In germline, CDR1 is SEHNR, CDR2 FQNEAQ (reference sequence). The V end was cut by 1 base, the J end by 5 bases, with 6 bases between. This CDR3 contains 12 residues. CDR3 protein: CASSLGEDEQYF. The CDR3 DNA is TGTGCCAGCAGCTTAGGGGAGGACGAGCAGTACTTC.

A few counts support this clonotype. This chain joins TRBV12-3 or TRBV12-4 and TRBJ2-1; D uncertain. The length of the CDR3 is 14 residues. With 3 bases removed from V and 8 bases from J, the gap between germline ends came to 14 bases. CDR3 loop: CASSFRAMADEQFF. The CDR3 region has the DNA TGTGCCAGCAGTTTTAGGGCCATGGCGGATGAGCAGTTCTTC.